This entry concerns a single TCR beta chain. This clone was recorded once. It has no known antigen specificity. The sample holds no much larger clone one base away, and base qualities are not on file. The CDR3 regions of human TCRbeta chains were subjected to immunosequencing. The authors' pipeline ran thus. TCRs in the repertoires were compared against a reference library of SARS-CoV-2-specific TCRs that had been generated with the MIRA antigen-specificity platform. Breadth was defined as the fraction of unique TCRs that were SARS-CoV-2-associated, and depth was defined as the fraction of total T cells that were SARS-CoV-2-associated. Using the MIRA data, every spike-specific TCR was mapped to the spike region that the TCR reacted to and assigned to either a CD4 or a CD8 class. Log10-transformed breadth and depth values were compared by one-way ANOVA with Sidak's multiple comparisons tests. This immuneACCESS table, as held by TCRdb, lists in-frame sequences with V and J called but not all clones. Of the missing ones, under half trace to an unresolved V gene in checked studies; the others have no known cause. Clone size and V and J calls were adopted from that table, with D and trimming inferred from the DNA. Recorded for this sample are around 120,000 clones; roughly 86% of them occurred a single time. The ten largest account for approximately 4.8% of the sample.

The germline V gene yields SQVTM for CDR1 and ANQGSEA for CDR2. The CDR3 holds 14 amino acids from the cysteine to the phenylalanine. CDR3 DNA only is kept here, 42 bases in frame from base 1. The V and J ends are trimmed by 4 bases and 6 bases, leaving 19 bases between them. The entry originates in a study of T cell responses to AZD1222 COVID-19 vaccine (dated by TCRdb to the early 2020s). At the level of the whole study: Because spike-specific TCR depth and breadth did not differ between the two schedules, AZD1222 recipients who got a second dose at roughly 4 weeks were pooled with those who got a second dose at roughly 12 weeks. A total of just over 230 trial participants underwent TCR sequencing, of whom around 210 had received two doses of AZD1222 and roughly 26 had received two doses of the MenACWY control vaccine. Trial participants were enrolled into age subgroups of 18-55, 56-69 and 70-plus years, which contained around 140, 26 and 57 TCR-sequenced participants, respectively.

Explained via the paper, the time point label denotes: baseline before first vaccination. The vaccinee samples were drawn from two UK trials, COV001 and COV002, one of which was a single-blind randomized controlled phase 2/3 trial testing AZD1222 (ChAdOx1 nCoV-19) in healthy adults. For TCRbeta chain sequencing, PBMC samples from trial participants were taken at day 0 and at day 28 after the second dose. The paper's findings and limits, for the study overall: Conclusions about previously exposed vaccinees are limited because only six or seven AZD1222 recipients were SARS-CoV-2 seropositive at baseline. Because no day 14 peak-response samples were available, repertoires were characterized only after the peak T cell response. Epitopes outside the regions mutated in the B.1.351 and B.1.1.7 variants were reportedly recognized by nearly half of the unique spike-specific TCRs. After two AZD1222 doses, both the breadth and the depth of spike-specific TCRs were significantly higher than at day 0 and than in MenACWY recipients. CD4 TCRs associated with the vaccine covered the entire spike protein, and the dominant responses were in regions 160-218 and 743-854. Participants were mostly white British and included more females than males, and it was suggested by the authors that clonal diversity may have been underestimated. In the small 56-69-year group, the increase in depth fell short of significance, most likely because of low power.

In this chain, TRBV29-1 is recombined with TRBJ2-7; the D gene assignment is ambiguous. This specimen was peripheral blood, taken on day 0 of AZD1222 vaccination. The TCR comes from an adult in good health. The sequenced DNA: TGCAGCGTTGTCGGGCTCGAGATCGGGTCCGAGCAGTACTTC. Translated, it gives CSVVGLEIGSEQYF.